This T cell receptor beta chain appears in the sequencing data of a study of cytomegalovirus exposure and HLA in healthy donors (dated by TCRdb to 2015 to 2018). For the wider study: An earlier analysis of roughly 500 of the donors reported 276 Gb of sequence data and around 110 million unique TCR beta sequences obtained from some 170 million T cells. Roughly 320 gigabases of sequencing data and around 88 million unique TCR sequences made up an early release that covered approximately 700 HLA-typed donors. Of the 300 to 450 genotyped donors, 81% fell in the genetic ancestry cluster associated with self-reported Caucasian donors. The study aimed to test whether signatures of past pathogen exposure could be identified by cataloging public T cell receptors. The study used immunosequencing to profile the T cell repertoires of about 670 subjects and linked those repertoires to cytomegalovirus serostatus. In addition to the first cohort of 666 subjects, a separate validation cohort of approximately 130 different subjects was used. To predict cytomegalovirus infection status, the study combined high-throughput TCR immunosequencing, statistical association of individual TCRs with disease status, and machine learning. To study patterns of TCR occurrence, a later analysis re-analyzed previously published TCR beta repertoires from 500 to 850 donors and added high-resolution HLA genotyping. In the later analysis, no new phenotypic data were used to find candidate immune exposures; instead, reliance was placed on TCR beta sequences and their occurrence across donors. An earlier analysis of several hundred of the donors applied high-throughput TCR beta sequencing to assess whether each TCR beta V gene segment acted as functional or pseudogenic. Donor age, sex, ethnicity and CMV serostatus were compiled together with the repertoire data. A later genetic analysis used genome-wide SNP genotypes for about three fifths of the 666 donors, treating that subset as a discovery cohort. Every discovery cohort repertoire had been produced on one sequencing platform. HLA typing included class I and class II loci at four-digit resolution. The number of donors typed differed by locus, with 629-630 for A, B, C, DRB1 and DQB1, around 500 for DQA1, over 600 for DPA1, and 450 to 480 for DPB1. A handful of DR-DQ haplotypes were handled as single units for association and clustering because linkage in the cohort was strong. Across under 500 genotyped donors of the cohort, an average of approximately 240,000 unique TCR beta nucleotide sequences per donor were sequenced, and roughly 20% of those sequences were non-productive.

Library creation used the immunoSEQ multiplex PCR assay. For the multiplex PCR, a mixture combining 60 forward primers for TCR Vbeta segments and 13 reverse primers for TCR Jbeta segments was used. The CDR3 region of rearranged TCR beta genes was amplified from genomic DNA by a multiplex PCR assay. The Illumina HiSeq System was used to sequence the amplified TCR beta libraries as 87-base-pair reads. For the original study's pipeline: Across the 600 to 700 repertoires, a later analysis counted 78 million or so unique TCR beta chains, roughly 11 million of which were shared by at least two donors. To remove PCR and sequencing errors, raw reads were error-corrected and collapsed into unique sequences using a nearest-neighbor algorithm that merged closely related sequences. CDR3 sequences were aligned to IMGT reference sequences to assign V, D and J gene segments. For a sequence to be retained, a match of at least six nucleotides was required to both a V gene segment and a J gene segment. A rearrangement was called productive if the CDR3 had no stop codons and remained in frame with V and J, and every other rearrangement was called non-productive. Following IMGT convention, CDR3 was defined as the stretch from the second conserved V-encoded cysteine up to the conserved J-encoded phenylalanine. Sequences without an unambiguous match to a single V gene segment were excluded from the earlier analysis of about 600 of the donors. In an earlier analysis of several hundred of the donors, a V segment was called functional when productive rearrangements were above 56.7%, and segregating when the standard deviation between donors exceeded 5%. To diagnose cytomegalovirus status from the catalog of TCR beta chain sequences, a statistical classification framework was built. A later analysis assigned V and J genes by comparing TCR nucleotide sequences with IMGT/GENE-DB human TR gene sequences. A later analysis assigned CDR3 sequences and most-parsimonious VDJ recombination scenarios with the TCRdist pipeline. In a later analysis, each TCR beta chain was defined by its CDR3 amino acid sequence together with its V-gene family, and reads without a unique V-gene family were excluded. In a later analysis, 450 to 600 highly shared, low-generation-probability nucleotide sequences were removed to address suspected cross-contamination and a sequencing artifact. In a later analysis, a clonal expansion index was calculated for each public chain from normalized within-repertoire ranks of inferred template counts. Generation probabilities in a later analysis came from a VDJ recombination model fitted to out-of-frame rearrangements, and those results were checked against IGoR. In a later analysis, TCR-TCR, TCR-HLA and TCR-CMV co-occurrence was scored with hypergeometric tests, and a repertoire-size bias correction was applied to TCR pairs. In a later analysis, false discovery rates were estimated by permuting HLA or CMV assignments 20 times. A later analysis grouped co-occurring TCRs with DBSCAN, adding TCRdist sequence similarity when clustering within HLA-allele-positive subsets. For co-occurrence clustering, repertoires with fewer than 30,000 or more than 120,000 public chains were excluded, along with about five repertoires with anomalous nucleotide sharing. Sourced from immuneACCESS, this table was stored by TCRdb with only in-frame sequences that have V and J called. A share of the clones is absent; for the studies checked, an unresolved V gene accounts for under half, and the remainder has no known explanation. D and trimming come from the DNA, and the V and J calls and clone size come from that table. Present in this sample are about 170,000 clones, less than 80% of which were seen just once. Together, the top ten hold 2.5% to 3% of the sample.

The cohort comprised around 700 healthy bone marrow donors. Cohort members were all nominally healthy when sampled, although unrecorded immune exposures were likely present. The donor tested CMV seronegative and was one of the 352 seronegative cohort members. A peripheral blood sample was provided by each donor, and peripheral blood mononuclear cells were used for TCR beta sequencing. The Qiagen DNeasy Blood Extraction Kit was used to extract genomic DNA from the blood cell samples. The full study reports these points: In vitro tests confirmed that a few of the cytomegalovirus-associated TCR beta chains recognize cytomegalovirus antigens. In the study, approximately 160 TCR beta chains were listed as associated with cytomegalovirus. In a later genetic analysis, fewer N-insertions in productive TCRs were reported among donors in an Asian-associated ancestry cluster than the approximately 630-donor mean. A later analysis associated 16,951 TCR beta sequences with specific HLA alleles at a false discovery rate of 0.05. Because HLA typing was missing for some donors at each locus, association tests included only the typed subset. It was suggested by the authors that the approach could potentially be generalized to other disease states and immunological phenotypes. A group of highly shared sequence variants was considered likely to be a technical artifact of the sequencing pipeline. Immune exposure information for the cohort was limited to CMV serostatus. In a later analysis, TCR association rates were found to vary across HLA loci, with the most associated TCRs seen for DRB1 alleles and the fewest for HLA-C alleles. In an earlier analysis of approximately 600 of the donors, most TCR beta V segments were observed in productive rearrangements about 87% or about 30% of the time, broadly matching IMGT annotations. When HLA alleles, especially DR and DQ, strongly co-occurred, attributing TCR associations to individual alleles was difficult. A later analysis found that HLA-associated TCR beta chains were more clonally expanded and had lower generation probabilities than equally common non-associated chains. In a later analysis, several top co-occurrence clusters were reported to appear linked to parvovirus B19, influenza, CMV and Epstein-Barr virus. According to a later analysis, most CMV-associated TCR beta chains appeared to be HLA-restricted, and the HLA associations seemed to be driven largely by CMV exposure. In a later genetic analysis, a missense DCLRE1C variant was associated with V-gene and J-gene trimming of TCR beta chains, and the association was replicated in an independent cohort. Presence/absence analyses assumed roughly uniform sequencing depth across donors, an assumption that may not hold. Some 15 rarely observed V segments, including chromosome 9 orphons, were excluded from the earlier analysis of several hundred of the donors because counts were too low. Correlated functional status among segregating V segments might be attributable to linkage disequilibrium, but an unknown experimental factor could not be ruled out. Most TCR sequences were seen in very few donors, while some public TCRs were found in many individuals. This cohort had only TCR beta chains sequenced, and the lack of alpha or paired-chain data limited which features could be detected. A further reported finding was that TCR beta sequences accurately predicted the HLA-A and HLA-B alleles for most subjects in the first cohort. The classifier was reported to diagnose cytomegalovirus status with high specificity and sensitivity in both the original cohort and the validation cohort.

Worth noting for this clone: Its cognate antigen has yet to be identified. No base quality information exists; no much larger clone differs at one position.

Sequenced sample: PBMCs. The TCR sequence derives from a middle-aged man in good health and CMV-seronegative.

The CDR3 sequence is CASSLGGTTRTQYF. The nucleotides read TGCGCCAGCAGCTTGGGGGGGACTACCCGAACGCAGTATTTT. The sequence is built from TRBV5-1 and TRBJ2-3; the junction holds 7 bases that match TRBD2. The CDR1 and CDR2 encoded by the germline V gene are SGHRS and YFSETQ. For this chain, trimming is 0 bases at the V end and 9 bases at the J end, and the number of junction bases without a gene match is 7. Measured from the cysteine to the phenylalanine, the CDR3 is 14 residues long. Just the 42-base CDR3 DNA is kept, in frame starting at base 1.